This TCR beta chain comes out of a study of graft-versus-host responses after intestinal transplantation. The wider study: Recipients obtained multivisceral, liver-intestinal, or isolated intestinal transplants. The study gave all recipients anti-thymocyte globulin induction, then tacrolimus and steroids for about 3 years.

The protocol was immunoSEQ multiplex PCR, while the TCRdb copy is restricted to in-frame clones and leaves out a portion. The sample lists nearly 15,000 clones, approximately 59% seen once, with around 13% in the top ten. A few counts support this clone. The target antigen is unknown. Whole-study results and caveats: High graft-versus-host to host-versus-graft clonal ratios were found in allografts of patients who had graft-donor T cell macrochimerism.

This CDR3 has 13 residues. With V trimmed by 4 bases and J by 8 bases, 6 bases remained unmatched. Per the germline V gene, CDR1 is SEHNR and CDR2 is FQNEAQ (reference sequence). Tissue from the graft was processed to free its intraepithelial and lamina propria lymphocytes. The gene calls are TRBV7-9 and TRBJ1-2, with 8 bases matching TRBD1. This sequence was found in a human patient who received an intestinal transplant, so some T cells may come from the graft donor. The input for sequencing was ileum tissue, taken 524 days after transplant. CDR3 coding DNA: TGTGCCAGCAGCTCGGACAGGGAACAGGGCTACACCTTC. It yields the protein CASSSDREQGYTF.